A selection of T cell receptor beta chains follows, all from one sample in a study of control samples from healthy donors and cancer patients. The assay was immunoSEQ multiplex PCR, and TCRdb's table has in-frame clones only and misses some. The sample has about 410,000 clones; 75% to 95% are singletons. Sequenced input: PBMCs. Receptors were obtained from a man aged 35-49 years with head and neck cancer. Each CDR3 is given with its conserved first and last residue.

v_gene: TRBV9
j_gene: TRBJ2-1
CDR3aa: CASSGLKQFF

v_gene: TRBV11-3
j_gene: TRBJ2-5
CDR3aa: CASSPGTSILETQYF

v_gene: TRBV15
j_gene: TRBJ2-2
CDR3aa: CATSRDLTVNTGELFF

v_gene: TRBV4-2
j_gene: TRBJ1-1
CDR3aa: CASSQGPGQGTEAFF

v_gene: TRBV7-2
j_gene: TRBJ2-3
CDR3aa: CASSLARRSTDTQYF

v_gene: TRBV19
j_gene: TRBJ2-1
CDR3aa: CASSMNREVYNEQFF

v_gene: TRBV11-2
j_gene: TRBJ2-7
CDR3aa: CASSLGGWEQYF

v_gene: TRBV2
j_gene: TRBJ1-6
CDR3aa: CASRPQGQGSPLHF

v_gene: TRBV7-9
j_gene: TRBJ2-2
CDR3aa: CASSGTGKAGELFF

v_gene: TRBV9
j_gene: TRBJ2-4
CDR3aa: CASSVGEGYIAKNIQYF

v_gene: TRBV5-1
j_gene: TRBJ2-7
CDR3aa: CASRQGADNREQYF

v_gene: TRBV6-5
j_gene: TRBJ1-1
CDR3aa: CASSHSGPNTEAFF

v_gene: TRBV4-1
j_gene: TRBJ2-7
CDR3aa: CASSQFGGSYEQYF

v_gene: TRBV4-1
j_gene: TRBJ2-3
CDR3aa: CASSQDPGVTDTQYF

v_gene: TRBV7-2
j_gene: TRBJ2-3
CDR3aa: CASSLRPATLADTQYF

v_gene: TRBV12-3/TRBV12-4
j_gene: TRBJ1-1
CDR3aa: CASSPRENTEAFF

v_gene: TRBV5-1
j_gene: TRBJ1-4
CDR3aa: CASSFTGTGNEKLFF

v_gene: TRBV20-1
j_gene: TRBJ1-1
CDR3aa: CRQEGITEAFF

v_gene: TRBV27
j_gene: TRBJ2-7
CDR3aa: CASSLGTSNYEQYF

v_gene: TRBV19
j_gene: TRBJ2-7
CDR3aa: CASSIVGGDRYEQYF

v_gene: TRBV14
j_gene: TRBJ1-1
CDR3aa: CASSLSVGTEAFF

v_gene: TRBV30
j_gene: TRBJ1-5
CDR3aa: CAWSGGIYQPQHF

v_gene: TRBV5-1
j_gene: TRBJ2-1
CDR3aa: CASSLGLAGDYNEQFF

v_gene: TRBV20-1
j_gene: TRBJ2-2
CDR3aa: CSASLSNTGELFF

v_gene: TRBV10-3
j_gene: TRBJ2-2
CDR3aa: CAISGGSGRGTGELFF

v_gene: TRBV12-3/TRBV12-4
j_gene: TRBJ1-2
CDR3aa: CASSSLAGQHYTF

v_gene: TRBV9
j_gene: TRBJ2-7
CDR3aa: CASSVTTSIQTTGGSDNEQYF

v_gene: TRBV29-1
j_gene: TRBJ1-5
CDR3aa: CSVEWGSNQPQHF

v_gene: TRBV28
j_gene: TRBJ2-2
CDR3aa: CASSRGQNTGELFF

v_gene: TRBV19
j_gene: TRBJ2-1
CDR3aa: CASSIPRSQNEQFF

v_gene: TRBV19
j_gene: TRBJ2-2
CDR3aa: CASNRDPNAGELFF

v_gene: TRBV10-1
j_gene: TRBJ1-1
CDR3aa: CASSERASGEAFF

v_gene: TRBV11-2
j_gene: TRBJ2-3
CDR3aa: CASSLGQGTDTQYF

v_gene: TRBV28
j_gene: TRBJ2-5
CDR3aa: CASTQENQETQYF

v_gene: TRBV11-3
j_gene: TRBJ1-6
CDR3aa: CARVSGRVSFCSPLHF

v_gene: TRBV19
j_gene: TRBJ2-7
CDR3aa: CASKTTYGEQYF

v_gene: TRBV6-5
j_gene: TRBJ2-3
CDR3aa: CASSYAGGTRTDTQYF

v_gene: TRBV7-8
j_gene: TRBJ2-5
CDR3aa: CASSLGARETQYF

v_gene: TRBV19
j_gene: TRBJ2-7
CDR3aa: CASSITDGTYEQYF

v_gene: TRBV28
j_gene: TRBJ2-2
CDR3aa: CASMRDTGELFF

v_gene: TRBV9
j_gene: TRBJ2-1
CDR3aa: CASSPRTGGNEQFF

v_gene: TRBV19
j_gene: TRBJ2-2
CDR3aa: CASTRQGGLRNAGELFF

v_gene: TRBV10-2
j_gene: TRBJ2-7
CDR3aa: CASTAGSPTYEQYF

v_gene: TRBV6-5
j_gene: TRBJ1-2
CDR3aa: CASSYSGVTVYGYTF

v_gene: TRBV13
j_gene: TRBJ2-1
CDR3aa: CASRSAVINEQFF

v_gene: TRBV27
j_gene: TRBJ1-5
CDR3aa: CASSLFRGNQPQHF

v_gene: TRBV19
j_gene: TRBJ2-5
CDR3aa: CASKDSTNQETQYF

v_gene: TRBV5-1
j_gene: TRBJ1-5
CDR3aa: CASSLGEGSSNQPQHF

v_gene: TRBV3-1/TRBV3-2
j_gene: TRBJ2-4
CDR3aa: CASSQALERVNDIQYF